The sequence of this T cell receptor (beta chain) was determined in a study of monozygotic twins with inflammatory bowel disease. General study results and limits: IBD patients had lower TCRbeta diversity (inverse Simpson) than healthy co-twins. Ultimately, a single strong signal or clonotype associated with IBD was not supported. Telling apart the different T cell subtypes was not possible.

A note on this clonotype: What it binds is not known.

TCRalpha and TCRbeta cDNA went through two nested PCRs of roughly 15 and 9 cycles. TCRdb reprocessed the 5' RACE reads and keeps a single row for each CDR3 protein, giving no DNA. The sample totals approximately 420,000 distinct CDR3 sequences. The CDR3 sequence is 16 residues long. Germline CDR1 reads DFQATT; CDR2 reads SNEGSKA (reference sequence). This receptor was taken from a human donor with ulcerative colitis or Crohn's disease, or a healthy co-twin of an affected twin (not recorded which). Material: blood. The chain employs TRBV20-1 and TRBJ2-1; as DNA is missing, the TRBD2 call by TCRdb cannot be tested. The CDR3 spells CSASPPGLGGYNEQFF.